These 2 T cell receptor beta chains were sequenced from one sample in a study of OX40 agonist ivuxolimab in advanced cancers. Profiled with immunoSEQ multiplex PCR; TCRdb holds only in-frame clones, not every one. The sample has some 98,000 clones, 85% to 95% seen once. The sequencing here drew on CD4+ or CD8+ T cells sorted from blood, taken in a trial of the OX40 agonist ivuxolimab. The receptors were sampled from an adult with an advanced solid tumor such as melanoma, head and neck, liver or kidney cancer.

The gene calls are TRBV9 and TRBJ2-5; D remains ambiguous. The CDR3 is 13 amino acids. Trimming shortened V by 0 bases and J by 5 bases, and 8 bases separated the two germline ends. The germline V gene encodes CDR1 SGDLS and CDR2 YYNGEE. The CDR3 DNA sequence: TGTGCCAGCAGCGTAGACCCTCGGGAGACCCAGTACTTC. Protein: CASSVDPRETQYF.

The chain is built from TRBV2 and TRBJ1-6; D is perhaps TRBD1 (5 bases). V lost 4 bases, J lost 6 bases, and 13 bases lay in between. Germline loops: CDR1 SNHLY, CDR2 FYNNEI. This CDR3 has 15 amino acids. This CDR3 reads CASSGGRGINSPLHF. CDR3 in DNA: TGTGCCAGCAGTGGGGGACGGGGAATTAATTCACCCCTCCACTTT.